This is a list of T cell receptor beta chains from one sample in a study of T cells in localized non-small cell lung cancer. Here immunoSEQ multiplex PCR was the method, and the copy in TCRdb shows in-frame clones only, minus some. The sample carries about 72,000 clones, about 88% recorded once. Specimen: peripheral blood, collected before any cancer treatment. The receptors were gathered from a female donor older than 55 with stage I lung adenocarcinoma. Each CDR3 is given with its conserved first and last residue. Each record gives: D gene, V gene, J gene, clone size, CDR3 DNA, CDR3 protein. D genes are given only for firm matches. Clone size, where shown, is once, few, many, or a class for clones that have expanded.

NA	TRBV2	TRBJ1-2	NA	TGTGCCAGCAGTGTTCAGGGGATTAACTATGGCTACACCTTC	CASSVQGINYGYTF
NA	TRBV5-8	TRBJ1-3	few	TGTGCCAGCAGCTGTGACAGGAACTCTGGAAACACCATATATTTT	CASSCDRNSGNTIYF
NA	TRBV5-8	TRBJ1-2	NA	TGTGCCAGCAGCTTGGTACAGGGAAGTATCTATGGCTACACCTTC	CASSLVQGSIYGYTF
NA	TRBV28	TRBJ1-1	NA	TGTGCCAGCAGTTTATCGGGGGGGAAAACTGAAGCTTTCTTT	CASSLSGGKTEAFF
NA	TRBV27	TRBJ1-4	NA	TGTGCCAGCAGTCAACAGAAATTTTGGACTAATGAAAAACTGTTTTTT	CASSQQKFWTNEKLFF
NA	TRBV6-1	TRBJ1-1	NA	TGTGCCAGCAGTCCGCAGGGTGGGACTGAAGCTTTCTTT	CASSPQGGTEAFF
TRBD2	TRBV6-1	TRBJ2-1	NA	TGTGCCAGCAATAGGAAGCGGGACGACGAGCAGTTCTTC	CASNRKRDDEQFF
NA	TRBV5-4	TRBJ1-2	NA	TGTGCCAGCAGCTTTTTCAGGGCCGGTGCCTACACCTTC	CASSFFRAGAYTF
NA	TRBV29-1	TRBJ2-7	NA	TGCAGCGTTGAGGACCCAGATGAGAGAAACTACGAGCAGTACTTC	CSVEDPDERNYEQYF
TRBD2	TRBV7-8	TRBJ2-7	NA	TGTGCCAGCAGCTCCCGGAGACTAGCGGGGGTACACGAGCAGTACTTC	CASSSRRLAGVHEQYF
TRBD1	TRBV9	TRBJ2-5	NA	TGTGCCAGCACCGAGGGACAGGGCTACCAAGAGACCCAGTACTTC	CASTEGQGYQETQYF
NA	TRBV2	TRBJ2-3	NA	TGTGCCAGCAGTGAACCCGGGAGAAGCACGCAGTATTTT	CASSEPGRSTQYF
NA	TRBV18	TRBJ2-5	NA	TGTGCCAGCCACATAGGGGGCCAAGAGACCCAGTACTTC	CASHIGGQETQYF
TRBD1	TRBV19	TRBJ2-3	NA	TGTGCCAGTAGTAAAGGGACCGGGACAGGGGGCATAGATACGCAGTATTTT	CASSKGTGTGGIDTQYF
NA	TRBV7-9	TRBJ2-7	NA	TGTGCCAGCAGCCCCCTGTCTCGGGTCACCGAGCAGTACTTC	CASSPLSRVTEQYF
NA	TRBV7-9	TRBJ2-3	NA	TGTGCCAGCAGCTTAGCGCTTGGGGGAAAGGCGACAGATACGCAGTATTTT	CASSLALGGKATDTQYF
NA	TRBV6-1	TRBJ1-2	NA	TGTGCCAGCAGTGAAGCCGGAGAGACATTCGGCTACACCTTC	CASSEAGETFGYTF
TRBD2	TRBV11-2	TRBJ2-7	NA	TGTGCCAGCAGCTTAACTAGCGGGGGGGCCGGCGAGCAGTACTTC	CASSLTSGGAGEQYF
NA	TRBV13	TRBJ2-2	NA	TGTGCCAGCAGCTTAGGCGTGAGGACCGGGGAGCTGTTTTTT	CASSLGVRTGELFF
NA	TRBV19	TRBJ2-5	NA	TGTGCCAGTAGTAGGGACTGGGGAATACAAGAGACCCAGTACTTC	CASSRDWGIQETQYF
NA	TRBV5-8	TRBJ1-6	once	TGTGCCAGCAGCTTGCTTTCCTCAACCCTGGGATCACCCCTCCACTTT	CASSLLSSTLGSPLHF
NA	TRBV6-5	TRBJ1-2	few	TGTGCCAGCAGCAGTCGGGGTGGAGGCTACACCTTC	CASSSRGGGYTF
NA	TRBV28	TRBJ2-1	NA	TGTGCCAGCAGTTTAGGCGGAGGGGGCTACAATGAGCAGTTCTTC	CASSLGGGGYNEQFF